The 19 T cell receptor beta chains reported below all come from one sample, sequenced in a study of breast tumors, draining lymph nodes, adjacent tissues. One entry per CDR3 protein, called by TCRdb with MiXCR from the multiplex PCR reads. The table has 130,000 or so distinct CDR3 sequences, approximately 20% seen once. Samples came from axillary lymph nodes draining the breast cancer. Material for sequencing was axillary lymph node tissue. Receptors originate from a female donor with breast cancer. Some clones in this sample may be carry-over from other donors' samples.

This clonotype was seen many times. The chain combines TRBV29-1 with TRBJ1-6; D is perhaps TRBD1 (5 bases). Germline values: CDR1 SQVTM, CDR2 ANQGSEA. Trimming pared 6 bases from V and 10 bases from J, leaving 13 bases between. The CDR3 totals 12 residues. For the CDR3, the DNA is TGCAGCGTGGGGGAGGCAGGCTCACCCCTCCACTTT. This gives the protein CSVGEAGSPLHF.

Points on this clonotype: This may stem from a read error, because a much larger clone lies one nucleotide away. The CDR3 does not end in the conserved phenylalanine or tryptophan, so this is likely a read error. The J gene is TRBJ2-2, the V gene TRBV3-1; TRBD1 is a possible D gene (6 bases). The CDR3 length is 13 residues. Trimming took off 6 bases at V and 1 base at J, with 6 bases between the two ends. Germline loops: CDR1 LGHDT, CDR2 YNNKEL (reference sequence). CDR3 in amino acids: CASRTGNTGELFC. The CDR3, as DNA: TGTGCCAGCAGGACAGGGAACACCGGGGAGCTGTTTTGT.

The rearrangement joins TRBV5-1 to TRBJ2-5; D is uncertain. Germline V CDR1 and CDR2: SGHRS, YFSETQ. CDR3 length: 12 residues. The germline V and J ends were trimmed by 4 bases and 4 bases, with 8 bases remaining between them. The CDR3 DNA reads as TGCGCCAGCAGCCCTAAGGGAGAGACCCAGTACTTC. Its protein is CASSPKGETQYF. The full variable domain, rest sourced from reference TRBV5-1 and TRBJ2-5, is KAGVTQTPRYLIKTRGQQVTLSCSPISGHRSVSWYQQTPGQGLQFLFEYFSETQRNKGNFPGRFSGRQFSNSRSEMNVSTLELGDSALYLCASSPKGETQYFGPGTRLLVL.

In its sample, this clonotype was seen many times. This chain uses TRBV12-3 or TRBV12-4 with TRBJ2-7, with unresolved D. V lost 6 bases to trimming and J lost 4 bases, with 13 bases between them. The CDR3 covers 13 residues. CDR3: CASSQNLVYEQYF. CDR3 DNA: TGTGCCAGCAGCCAAAATCTAGTATACGAGCAGTACTTC.

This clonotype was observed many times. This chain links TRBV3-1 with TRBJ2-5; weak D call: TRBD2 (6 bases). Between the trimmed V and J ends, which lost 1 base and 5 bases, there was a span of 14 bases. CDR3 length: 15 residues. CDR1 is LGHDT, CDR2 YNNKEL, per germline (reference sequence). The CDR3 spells CASSQGGAGWETQYF. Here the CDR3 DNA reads TGTGCCAGCAGCCAAGGCGGGGCGGGATGGGAGACCCAGTACTTC.

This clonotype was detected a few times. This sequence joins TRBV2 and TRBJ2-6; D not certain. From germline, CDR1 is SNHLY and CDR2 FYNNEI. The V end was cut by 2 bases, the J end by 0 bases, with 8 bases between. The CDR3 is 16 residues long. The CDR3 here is CASSETPHSGANVLTF. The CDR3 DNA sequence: TGTGCCAGCAGTGAAACGCCGCACTCTGGGGCCAACGTCCTGACTTTC. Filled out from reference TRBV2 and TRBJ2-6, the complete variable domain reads EPEVTQTPSHQVTQMGQEVILRCVPISNHLYFYWYRQILGQKVEFLVSFYNNEISEKSEIFDDQFSVERPDGSNFTLKIRSTKLEDSAMYFCASSETPHSGANVLTFGAGSRLTVL.

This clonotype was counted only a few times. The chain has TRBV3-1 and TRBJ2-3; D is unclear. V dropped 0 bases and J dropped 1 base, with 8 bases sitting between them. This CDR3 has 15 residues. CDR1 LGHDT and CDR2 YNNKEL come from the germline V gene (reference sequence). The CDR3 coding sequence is TGTGCCAGCAGCCAAGATGCAGGTCGCACAGATACGCAGTATTTT. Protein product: CASSQDAGRTDTQYF.

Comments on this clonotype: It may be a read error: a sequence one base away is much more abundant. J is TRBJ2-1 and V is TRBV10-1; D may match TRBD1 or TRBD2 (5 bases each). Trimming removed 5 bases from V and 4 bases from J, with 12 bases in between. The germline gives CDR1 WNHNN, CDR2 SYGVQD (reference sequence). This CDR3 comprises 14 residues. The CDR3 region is CASSPGRDYNEQFF. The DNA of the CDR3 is TGCGCCAGCAGTCCGGGACGGGATTACAATGAGCAGTTCTTC.

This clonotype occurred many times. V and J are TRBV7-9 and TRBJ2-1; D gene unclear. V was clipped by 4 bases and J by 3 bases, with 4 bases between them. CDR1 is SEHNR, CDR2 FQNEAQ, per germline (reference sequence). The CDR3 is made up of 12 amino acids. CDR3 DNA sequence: TGTGCCAGCAGCTCGGGCTACAATGAGCAGTTCTTC. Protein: CASSSGYNEQFF.

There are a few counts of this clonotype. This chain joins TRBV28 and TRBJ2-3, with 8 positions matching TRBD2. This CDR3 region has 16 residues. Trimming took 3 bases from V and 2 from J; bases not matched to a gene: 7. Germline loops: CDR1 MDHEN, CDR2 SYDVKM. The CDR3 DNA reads TGTGCCAGCAGTTTCTTGGCGGGAGGCGTCACAGATACGCAGTATTTT. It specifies CASSFLAGGVTDTQYF. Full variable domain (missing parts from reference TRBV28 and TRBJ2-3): DVKVTQSSRYLVKRTGEKVFLECVQDMDHENMFWYRQDPGLGLRLIYFSYDVKMKEKGDIPEGYSVSREKKERFSLILESASTNQTSMYLCASSFLAGGVTDTQYFGPGTRLTVL.

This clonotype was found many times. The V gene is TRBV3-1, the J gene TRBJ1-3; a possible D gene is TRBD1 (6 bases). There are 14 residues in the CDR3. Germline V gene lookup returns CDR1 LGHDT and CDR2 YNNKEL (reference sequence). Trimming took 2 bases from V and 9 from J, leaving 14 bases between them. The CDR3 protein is CASSQLQGRSTIYF. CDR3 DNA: TGTGCCAGCAGCCAACTACAGGGACGGAGCACCATATATTTT. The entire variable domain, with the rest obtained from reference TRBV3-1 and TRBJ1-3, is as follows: DTAVSQTPKYLVTQMGNDKSIKCEQNLGHDTMYWYKQDSKKFLKIMFSYNNKELIINETVPNRFSPKSPDKAHLNLHINSLELGDSAVYFCASSQLQGRSTIYFGEGSWLTVV.

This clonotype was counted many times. CDR3 DNA sequence: TGTGCCAGCAGCTTAACCAGGGAGTCCGAGCAGTACTTC. Residues: CASSLTRESEQYF. V gene TRBV13 combines with J gene TRBJ2-7; D may match TRBD1 or TRBD2 (5 bases each). V lost 2 bases and J 6 bases, leaving 11 bases between the germline ends. The CDR3 is 13 residues long. Germline CDR1 reads PRHDT; CDR2 reads FYEKMQ (reference sequence).

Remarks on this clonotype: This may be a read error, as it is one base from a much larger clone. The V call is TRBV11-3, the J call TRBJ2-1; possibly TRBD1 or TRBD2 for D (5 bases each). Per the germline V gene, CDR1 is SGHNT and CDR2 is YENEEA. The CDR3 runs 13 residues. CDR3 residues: CASSLGGTNEQLF. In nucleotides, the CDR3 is TGTGCCAGCAGCTTAGGGGGGACCAATGAGCAGCTCTTC.

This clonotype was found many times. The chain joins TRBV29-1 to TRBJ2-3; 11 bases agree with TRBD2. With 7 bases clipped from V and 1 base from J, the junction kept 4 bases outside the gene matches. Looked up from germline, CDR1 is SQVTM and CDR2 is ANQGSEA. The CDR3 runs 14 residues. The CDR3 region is CSGLSGRGTDTQYF. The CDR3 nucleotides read TGCAGCGGCCTTAGCGGGAGGGGCACAGATACGCAGTATTTT.

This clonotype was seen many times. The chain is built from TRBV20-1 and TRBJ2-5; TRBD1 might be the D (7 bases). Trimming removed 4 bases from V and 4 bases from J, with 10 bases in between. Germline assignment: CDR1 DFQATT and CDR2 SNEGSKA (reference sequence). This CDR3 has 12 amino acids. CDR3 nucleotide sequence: TGCAGTGCTACAGGGGGGAGAGAGACCCAGTACTTC. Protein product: CSATGGRETQYF.

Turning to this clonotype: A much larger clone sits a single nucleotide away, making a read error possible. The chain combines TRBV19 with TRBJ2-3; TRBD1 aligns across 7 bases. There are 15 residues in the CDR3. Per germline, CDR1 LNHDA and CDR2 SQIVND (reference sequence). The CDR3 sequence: CASSPLDRIEDTRYF. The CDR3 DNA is TGTGCCAGTAGTCCGTTGGACAGGATTGAGGATACGCGGTATTTT.

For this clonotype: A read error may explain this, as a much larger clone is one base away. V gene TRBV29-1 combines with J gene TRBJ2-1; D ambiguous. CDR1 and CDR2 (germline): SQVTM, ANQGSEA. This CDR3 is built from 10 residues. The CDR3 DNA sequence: TGCAACGTCGCTACTCCTGAGCAGTTCTTC. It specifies CNVATPEQFF.

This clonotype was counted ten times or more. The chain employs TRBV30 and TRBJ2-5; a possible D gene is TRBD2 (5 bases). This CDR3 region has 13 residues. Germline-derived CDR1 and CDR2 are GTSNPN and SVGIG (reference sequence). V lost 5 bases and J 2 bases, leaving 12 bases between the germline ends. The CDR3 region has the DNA TGTGCCTGGGCATCCGGGGAACAAGAGACCCAGTACTTC. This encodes CAWASGEQETQYF. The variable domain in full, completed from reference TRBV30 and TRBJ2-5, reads SQTIHQWPATLVQPVGSPLSLECTVEGTSNPNLYWYRQAAGRGLQLLFYSVGIGQISSEVPQNLSASRPQDRQFILSSKKLLLSDSGFYLCAWASGEQETQYFGPGTRLLVL.

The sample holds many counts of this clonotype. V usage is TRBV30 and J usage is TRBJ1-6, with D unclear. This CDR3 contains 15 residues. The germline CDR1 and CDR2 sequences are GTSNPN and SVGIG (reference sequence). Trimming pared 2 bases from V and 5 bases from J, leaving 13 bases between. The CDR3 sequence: CAWSFPKLDNSPLHF. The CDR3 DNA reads TGTGCCTGGAGTTTCCCCAAACTTGATAATTCACCCCTCCACTTT.